These 32 T cell receptor beta chains originate from one sample sequenced in a study of cytomegalovirus exposure and HLA in healthy donors. The PCR contained 60 Vbeta and 13 Jbeta primers. The method was immunoSEQ multiplex PCR; TCRdb's version includes in-frame clones alone and lacks a portion of them. The table shows more than 90,000 clones, with approximately 80% occurring only once. Input material: PBMCs. The receptors originated from a woman in her fifties or sixties in good health and CMV-seronegative.

The V and J genes are TRBV27 and TRBJ2-5; TRBD1 agrees at 8 bases. Germline V gene sequence: CDR1 MNHEY, CDR2 SMNVEV (reference sequence). J gave up 1 base and V 6 bases, and 7 bases lay outside the gene matches. CDR3 length: 15 residues. The CDR3 DNA reads TGTGCCAGCAGCCCGATACAGGGGGGCCAAGAGACCCAGTACTTC. Protein sequence: CASSPIQGGQETQYF.

In its sample, this clone was seen a few times. The chain combines TRBV7-6 with TRBJ2-5; D unresolved. Germline lookup yields CDR1 SGHVS and CDR2 FNYEAQ. V shed 6 bases and J shed 2 bases, with 4 bases lying between them. This CDR3 contains 11 residues. This CDR3 is CASRSQETQYF. The CDR3 bases are TGTGCCAGCAGATCGCAAGAGACCCAGTACTTC. The whole variable domain, filled in from reference TRBV7-6 and TRBJ2-5, reads GAGVSQSPRYKVTKRGQDVALRCDPISGHVSLYWYRQALGQGPEFLTYFNYEAQQDKSGLPNDRFSAERPEGSISTLTIQRTEQRDSAMYRCASRSQETQYFGPGTRLLVL.

The chain uses TRBV7-9 and TRBJ1-2; weak D call: TRBD1 (5 bases). Germline V gives CDR1 SEHNR, CDR2 FQNEAQ (reference sequence). This CDR3 has 14 amino acids. Trimming shortened V by 1 base and J by 7 bases, and 13 bases separated the two germline ends. The CDR3 sequence: CASSLVPHQGGYTF. As DNA, the CDR3 is TGTGCCAGCAGCTTAGTGCCACATCAGGGTGGCTACACCTTC.

This clone has only a few counts. The gene calls are TRBV4-1 and TRBJ1-1, with D possibly being TRBD1 (5 bases). CDR3 length equals 15 residues. Trimming left V 2 bases short and J 5 bases short, with 15 bases between. Germline CDR1 and CDR2: MGHRA and YSYEKL. DNA of the CDR3: TGCGCCAGCAGCCAACCACTAGGTGGGGGGACTGAAGCTTTCTTT. It encodes CASSQPLGGGTEAFF.

The gene calls are TRBV18 and TRBJ2-2; D is possibly TRBD1 (6 bases). The V gene's germline CDR1 is KGHSH and CDR2 LQKENI. CDR3 size: 16 residues. V was shortened by 3 bases and J by 5 bases, with 16 bases between the two germline ends. The CDR3 loop reads CASSPLTGARTGELFF. The CDR3, as DNA: TGTGCCAGCTCACCCCTGACAGGAGCTCGGACCGGGGAGCTGTTTTTT. Variable domain in full (rest from reference TRBV18 and TRBJ2-2): NAGVMQNPRHLVRRRGQEARLRCSPMKGHSHVYWYRQLPEEGLKFMVYLQKENIIDESGMPKERFSAEFPKEGPSILRIQQVVRGDSAAYFCASSPLTGARTGELFFGEGSRLTVL.

The DNA for the CDR3 is TGTGCCTGGAGTAAACTTAACTACGAGCAGTACTTC. Encoded protein: CAWSKLNYEQYF. The chain couples TRBV30 to TRBJ2-7; D is unclear. CDR1 and CDR2 from the germline V gene are GTSNPN and SVGIG (reference sequence). V was clipped by 2 bases and J by 3 bases, with 8 bases between them. The CDR3 runs 12 residues.

This clone has only a few counts. This chain connects TRBV10-3 to TRBJ1-5; TRBD1 might be the D (5 bases). V was pared by 6 bases and J by 0 bases, with 9 bases between. The CDR3 loop spans 14 amino acids. Germline V gene lookup returns CDR1 ENHRY and CDR2 SYGVKD. The CDR3: CAISPDSSNQPQHF. DNA of the CDR3: TGTGCCATCAGCCCTGACAGTAGCAATCAGCCCCAGCATTTT.

This clone was seen once. In DNA, the CDR3 is TGTGCCAGCAGCCGGAGAGACGGTACCTACGAGCAGTACTTC. Its protein product is CASSRRDGTYEQYF. The chain employs TRBV6-5 and TRBJ2-7, with D uncertain. The CDR3 has 14 amino acids. From germline, CDR1 is MNHEY and CDR2 SVGAGI. V shed 6 bases and J shed 2 bases, with 14 bases lying between them.

The chain joins TRBV4-1 to TRBJ2-5; maybe TRBD2 (6 bases). CDR3 length: 19 residues. With 0 bases removed from V and 4 bases from J, the gap between germline ends came to 24 bases. CDR1 is MGHRA, CDR2 YSYEKL, per germline. The CDR3 DNA sequence: TGCGCCAGCAGCCAAGACGCCCTATTATCTGCGGGGCCGAGAGAGACCCAGTACTTC. Encoded protein: CASSQDALLSAGPRETQYF.

This sequence joins TRBV7-2 and TRBJ2-5; no clear D gene. In germline, CDR1 is SGHTA, CDR2 FQGNSA. This CDR3 is built from 14 residues. V was shortened by 1 base and J by 2 bases, with 8 bases between the two germline ends. The CDR3, as DNA: TGTGCCAGCAGCTTAGGCGCCTCGCAAGAGACCCAGTACTTC. It encodes CASSLGASQETQYF.

V and J are TRBV28 and TRBJ2-2; perhaps TRBD1 as D (5 bases). The CDR3 runs 17 residues. V gave up 1 base and J gave up 0 bases, with 12 bases separating them. Germline CDR1 reads MDHEN; CDR2 reads SYDVKM. The CDR3 bases are TGTGCCAGCAGTTTATACGGAAGGGGATCGAACACCGGGGAGCTGTTTTTT. Translating it yields CASSLYGRGSNTGELFF.

This sequence joins TRBV6-5 and TRBJ1-2, with TRBD1 matching over 9 bases. The V and J ends lost 0 bases and 4 bases, in that order; junction bases with no gene match: 6. Germline assignment: CDR1 MNHEY and CDR2 SVGAGI. The CDR3 spans 16 residues. The CDR3 sequence: CASSYSKGQGFYGYTF. DNA for the CDR3: TGTGCCAGCAGTTACTCGAAGGGACAGGGATTCTATGGCTACACCTTC.

The rearrangement joins TRBV2 to TRBJ2-3, with TRBD2 matching 8 bases. Germline loops: CDR1 SNHLY, CDR2 FYNNEI. CDR3 length equals 10 residues. Here the CDR3 DNA reads TGTGCGACCGGGACTAGATTGCAGTATTTT. Amino acid sequence: CATGTRLQYF.

The chain carries TRBV9 and TRBJ1-3; D call uncertain. Between the trimmed V and J ends, which lost 1 base and 4 bases, there was a span of 9 bases. There are 14 residues in the CDR3. CDR1 and CDR2 (germline): SGDLS, YYNGEE. The CDR3 nucleotides read TGTGCCAGCAGCGTAACCTCTGCGGGAAACACCATATATTTT. It encodes CASSVTSAGNTIYF.

This clone turned up a few times. The genes are TRBV7-2 and TRBJ2-3; the D is unclear. The germline V and J ends were trimmed by 2 bases and 8 bases, with 20 bases remaining between them. The germline CDR1 and CDR2 sequences are SGHTA and FQGNSA. The CDR3 has 16 residues. The CDR3 spells CASSLTPGSSTGTQYF. CDR3 in DNA: TGTGCCAGCAGCTTAACCCCCGGGTCCTCTACGGGTACGCAGTATTTT.

The chain uses TRBV5-5 and TRBJ2-7; D is unclear. This CDR3 spans 12 amino acids. Trimming took 3 bases from V and 4 from J, leaving 8 bases between them. Germline values: CDR1 SGHKS, CDR2 YYEKEE (reference sequence). Here the CDR3 DNA reads TGTGCCAGCAGCTCTACAGAGTACGAGCAGTACTTC. Translated: CASSSTEYEQYF.

The chain carries TRBV7-9 and TRBJ1-1, with D perhaps TRBD1 (6 bases). V was clipped by 5 bases and J by 7 bases, with 17 bases between them. The CDR3 consists of 14 residues. CDR1 and CDR2 from the germline V gene are SEHNR and FQNEAQ (reference sequence). The CDR3 DNA sequence: TGTGCCAGCAGCGGACAGTCGGCCGGGAATGAAGCTTTCTTT. Amino acids: CASSGQSAGNEAFF.

V and J are TRBV19 and TRBJ1-5; maybe TRBD1 (5 bases). CDR3 length: 15 amino acids. V was pared by 5 bases and J by 1 base, with 12 bases between. From germline, CDR1 is LNHDA and CDR2 SQIVND (reference sequence). CDR3 in DNA: TGTGCCAGTAGTCGGGGGGTCACAAGCAATCAGCCCCAGCATTTT. Amino acids: CASSRGVTSNQPQHF.

CDR3 amino acids: CASSQRGQKETQYF. The CDR3 DNA reads as TGCGCCAGCAGCCAAAGGGGACAGAAAGAGACCCAGTACTTC. The chain couples TRBV4-1 to TRBJ2-5; TRBD1 agrees at 7 bases. This CDR3 is built from 14 residues. CDR1 is MGHRA, CDR2 YSYEKL, per germline. V dropped 2 bases and J dropped 3; count of bases not matched to a gene: 3.

The chain couples TRBV27 to TRBJ2-7; 11 nucleotides align to TRBD2. This CDR3 is built from 16 residues. The V and J ends lost 5 bases and 2 bases, in that order; junction bases with no gene match: 8. The germline gives CDR1 MNHEY, CDR2 SMNVEV (reference sequence). As DNA, the CDR3 is TGTGCCAGCAGTCCCCACCTAGCGGGAGGCACCTACGAGCAGTACTTC. Encoded protein: CASSPHLAGGTYEQYF.

The rearrangement links TRBV5-6 to TRBJ1-1, with 7 bases matching TRBD1. The V and J ends lost 4 bases and 5 bases, in that order; junction bases with no gene match: 17. This CDR3 has 17 amino acids. CDR1 is SGHDT, CDR2 YYEEEE, per germline. The DNA of the CDR3 is TGTGCCAGCAGCAAAACCGGGACAGTCTTCTCGGGGACTGAAGCTTTCTTT. This gives the protein CASSKTGTVFSGTEAFF.

The chain has TRBV27 and TRBJ2-7; 7 bases are shared with TRBD1. With V trimmed by 6 bases and J by 7 bases, 15 bases remained unmatched. This CDR3 comprises 15 residues. From germline, CDR1 is MNHEY and CDR2 SMNVEV (reference sequence). The CDR3: CASSPPARTRGEQYF. The CDR3 DNA reads as TGTGCCAGCAGCCCGCCGGCCCGGACCAGGGGGGAGCAGTACTTC.

The rearrangement links TRBV30 to TRBJ2-7; 7 bases line up with TRBD2. The V gene end was trimmed by 5 bases and the J gene end by 4 bases; junction bases not matched to a gene: 8. There are 13 residues in the CDR3. Germline CDR1 GTSNPN, CDR2 SVGIG (reference sequence). The CDR3 DNA sequence: TGTGCCTGGGGGAGCGGGAATCGATACGAGCAGTACTTC. This sequence encodes CAWGSGNRYEQYF.

The V call is TRBV2, the J call TRBJ1-4; 8 nucleotides agree with TRBD1. CDR1 is SNHLY, CDR2 FYNNEI, per germline. The CDR3 runs to 14 residues. V was pared by 8 bases and J by 7 bases, with 9 bases of the junction left unmatched. Written as DNA, the CDR3 is TGTGCCAGCGGAACCAGGGGGCTAGGTGAAAAACTGTTTTTT. Its translation: CASGTRGLGEKLFF.

The chain links TRBV15 to TRBJ1-5; D not certain. This CDR3 spans 15 amino acids. Trimming removed 1 base at V and 5 bases at J, with 12 bases between. CDR1 and CDR2 from the germline V gene are LNHNV and YYDKDF (reference sequence). The DNA for the CDR3 is TGTGCCACCAGCAGAGCCCCCAGGCCGGATCAGCCCCAGCATTTT. This translates into CATSRAPRPDQPQHF.

This clone turned up a few times. The V gene is TRBV28, the J gene TRBJ2-7; TRBD2 matches 7 bases. Germline trimming cut 2 bases from V and 2 bases from J; bases unmatched to any gene: 15. Germline V gene sequence: CDR1 MDHEN, CDR2 SYDVKM. The CDR3 consists of 18 residues. For the CDR3, the DNA is TGTGCCAGCAGTTTAATGGTGGGAGGGCAGAGGAAAACCTACGAGCAGTACTTC. Encoded protein: CASSLMVGGQRKTYEQYF.

The genes are TRBV12-5 and TRBJ1-4; maybe TRBD1 (5 bases). Per the germline V gene, CDR1 is LGHNT and CDR2 is FRNRAP. The CDR3 spans 15 residues. V dropped 6 bases and J dropped 8 bases, with 19 bases sitting between them. The CDR3 sequence: CASGNRRGTSEKLFF. As DNA, the CDR3 is TGTGCTAGTGGAAACAGGCGGGGGACTAGCGAAAAACTGTTTTTT.

The chain carries TRBV19 and TRBJ2-7; D may be TRBD2 (5 bases). The V end was cut by 5 bases, the J end by 3 bases, with 17 bases between. This CDR3 spans 15 amino acids. Looked up from germline, CDR1 is LNHDA and CDR2 is SQIVND (reference sequence). The CDR3 region is CASSEGRTEYYEQYF. CDR3 in DNA: TGTGCCAGTAGTGAGGGCCGGACGGAGTACTACGAGCAGTACTTC.

Remarks on this clone: One junction end does not reproduce the germline sequence, and a read error may be involved. This chain joins TRBV28 and TRBJ2-1; 7 bases map to TRBD2. The CDR3 contains 13 residues. CDR1 MDHEN and CDR2 SYDVKM come from the germline V gene. The CDR3 DNA follows: TGTGCCAGCAGTCCCCCCCATGGGAGGGCTCCGCTCTTC. It yields the protein CASSPPHGRAPLF.

The chain couples TRBV9 to TRBJ2-1; the match to TRBD2 covers 8 bases. The CDR3 is 15 residues long. In germline, CDR1 is SGDLS, CDR2 YYNGEE. V lost 4 bases to trimming and J lost 7 bases; unmatched junction nucleotides: 10. Written as DNA, the CDR3 is TGTGCCAGCAGCCCCGGGGGGGCCGGTTGGAATGAGCAGTTCTTC. Its translation is CASSPGGAGWNEQFF.

The chain couples TRBV10-2 to TRBJ2-3, with 8 bases lining up with TRBD1. Trimming took 3 bases from V and 12 from J; bases not matched to a gene: 11. This CDR3 is built from 14 residues. Germline CDR1 WSHSY, CDR2 SAAADI. For the CDR3, the DNA is TGCGCCAGCAGTGATACAGACAGGGGTAGGAGTCAGTATTTT. Its translation is CASSDTDRGRSQYF.

This rearrangement joins TRBV2 to TRBJ1-2; no clear D. The CDR3 sequence is 15 residues long. CDR1 and CDR2 (germline): SNHLY, FYNNEI. Between the trimmed V and J ends, which lost 4 bases and 1 base, there was a span of 13 bases. For the CDR3, the DNA is TGTGCCAGCAGTGCAACGTTACATGTTAACTATGGCTACACCTTC. The encoded protein is CASSATLHVNYGYTF.